The 2 T cell receptor beta chains below come from one sample, sequenced in a study of T cell responses to AZD1222 COVID-19 vaccine. This table comes from immunoSEQ multiplex PCR, and its TCRdb copy is limited to in-frame clones, with some not included. The sample lists approximately 200,000 clones; 90% to 95% were seen once. The source was peripheral blood, collected 28 days after the second AZD1222 dose. The receptors derive from an adult who received the AZD1222 COVID-19 vaccine.

The chain is built from TRBV6-2 or TRBV6-3 and TRBJ1-2, with 7 bases fitting TRBD1. CDR1 and CDR2 (germline): MNHEY, SVGEGT. V trimming: 7 bases; J trimming: 2 bases; junction bases outside the gene matches: 7. The CDR3 loop spans 14 amino acids. CDR3 region: CASIPGTANYGYTF. The DNA of the CDR3 is TGTGCCAGCATCCCCGGGACAGCAAACTATGGCTACACCTTC.

This chain links TRBV24-1 with TRBJ2-1; TRBD1 aligns across 12 bases. V trimming: 1 base; J trimming: 8 bases; junction bases outside the gene matches: 5. Germline V CDR1 and CDR2: KGHDR, SFDVKD. The CDR3 consists of 16 residues. For the CDR3, the DNA is TGTGCCACCAGTGATTTAGGGACAGGGGGCTTGGATGAGCAGTTCTTC. Protein sequence: CATSDLGTGGLDEQFF.